The next 25 T cell receptor beta chains were all read from a single sample in a study of T cell responses to AZD1222 COVID-19 vaccine. Sequencing was performed with immunoSEQ multiplex PCR; in TCRdb, only in-frame clones are kept and a portion is missing. The sample has approximately 140,000 clones; 90% are singletons. The sequencing used peripheral blood, collected 28 days after the second AZD1222 dose. The receptors shown here come from an adult who received the AZD1222 COVID-19 vaccine.

V usage is TRBV6-5 and J usage is TRBJ2-5; possible D gene TRBD1, 6 bases. Germline CDR1 MNHEY, CDR2 SVGAGI. Trimming removed 5 bases from V and 2 bases from J, with 12 bases in between. The CDR3 contains 14 residues. The CDR3 sequence: CASSPGGQQETQYF. CDR3 in DNA: TGTGCCAGCAGTCCTGGGGGACAACAAGAGACCCAGTACTTC.

This clone was counted a single time. This chain connects TRBV13 to TRBJ2-2; TRBD2 aligns across 7 bases. Germline CDR1 PRHDT, CDR2 FYEKMQ (reference sequence). The CDR3 extends over 13 amino acids. V lost 7 bases to trimming and J lost 7 bases; unmatched junction nucleotides: 6. CDR3 loop: CASTRDYGGELFF. The CDR3 bases are TGTGCCAGCACTAGGGACTACGGCGGGGAGCTGTTTTTT.

The chain uses TRBV19 and TRBJ2-7; 9 bases map to TRBD2. Germline trimming cut 5 bases from V and 0 bases from J; bases unmatched to any gene: 5. This CDR3 has 15 residues. CDR1 is LNHDA, CDR2 SQIVND, per germline (reference sequence). The CDR3 DNA reads TGTGCCAGTAGTTCGCGACTAGCGGACTCCTACGAGCAGTACTTC. Encoded protein: CASSSRLADSYEQYF.

J is TRBJ2-2 and V is TRBV27; 7 bases fit TRBD1. Germline V lookup: CDR1 MNHEY, CDR2 SMNVEV (reference sequence). The CDR3 totals 18 residues. V gave up 0 bases and J gave up 5 bases; unmatched junction bases: 12. CDR3 sequence reads: CASSLSPLTGIVTGELFF. DNA for the CDR3: TGTGCCAGCAGTTTATCTCCCTTGACAGGGATCGTTACCGGGGAGCTGTTTTTT.

The gene calls are TRBV6-4 and TRBJ2-7; D is undetermined. CDR3 length: 11 amino acids. V lost 2 bases to trimming and J lost 4 bases, with 3 bases between them. Per germline, CDR1 MRHNA and CDR2 SNTAGT. The CDR3 loop is CASSDAYEQYF. CDR3 sequence (DNA): TGTGCCAGCAGTGACGCGTACGAGCAGTACTTC.

This clone was seen a handful of times. This rearrangement joins TRBV13 to TRBJ2-1; D is unclear. Germline V gene lookup returns CDR1 PRHDT and CDR2 FYEKMQ (reference sequence). The CDR3 consists of 17 residues. V was shortened by 4 bases and J by 4 bases, with 20 bases between the two germline ends. The CDR3 loop is CASSYTLVGEAYNEQFF. The CDR3 DNA sequence: TGTGCCAGCAGCTATACCCTGGTGGGCGAGGCTTACAATGAGCAGTTCTTC.

The chain recombines TRBV5-4 with TRBJ2-5; 7 bases align to TRBD1. The germline V gene has CDR1 SGHNT and CDR2 YYREEE (reference sequence). Trimming cost V 0 bases and J 5 bases; bases outside gene matches: 10. The CDR3 sequence is 16 residues long. In nucleotides, the CDR3 is TGTGCCAGCAGCTTGGAGTTGGGACAGCCCAAGGAGACCCAGTACTTC. Translation gives CASSLELGQPKETQYF.

This chain joins TRBV10-3 and TRBJ2-2, with 9 bases aligning to TRBD2. This CDR3 is 16 amino acids long. CDR1 and CDR2 from the germline V gene are ENHRY and SYGVKD. J lost 8 bases, V lost 3 bases, and 10 bases had no gene match. CDR3 DNA: TGTGCCATCAGTGATGGGGGACTAGCTAGGACTGGGGAGCTGTTTTTT. Amino acids: CAISDGGLARTGELFF.

V is TRBV6-1 and J is TRBJ1-2; D possibly corresponds to TRBD1 (5 bases). This CDR3 comprises 16 residues. The V and J ends lost 2 bases and 2 bases respectively, with 15 bases between them. From germline, CDR1 is MNHNS and CDR2 SASEGT. The CDR3 loop is CASSETLGETNYGYTF. The DNA for the CDR3 is TGTGCCAGCAGTGAAACGTTGGGGGAGACAAACTATGGCTACACCTTC.

The chain couples TRBV6-5 to TRBJ1-1; D is undetermined. The CDR3 loop spans 13 amino acids. Germline CDR1 MNHEY, CDR2 SVGAGI. Trimming took 0 bases from V and 3 from J, leaving 5 bases between them. CDR3 region: CASSYSTYTEAFF. CDR3 nucleotides: TGTGCCAGCAGTTACTCCACTTACACTGAAGCTTTCTTT.

The J gene is TRBJ1-1, the V gene TRBV5-1; D possibly corresponds to TRBD1 (6 bases). CDR1 SGHRS and CDR2 YFSETQ come from the germline V gene. The CDR3 totals 15 residues. Trimming stripped 2 bases from V and 1 base from J, with 12 bases between. The CDR3 coding sequence is TGCGCCAGCAGCTTATCTAGGACAGCGAACACTGAAGCTTTCTTT. Translation gives CASSLSRTANTEAFF.

As regards this clone: This sample also contains other DNA sequences that code for the same CDR3. This chain connects TRBV3-1 (or the pseudogene TRBV3-2) to TRBJ2-3, with no clear D. This CDR3 is 14 amino acids long. Germline CDR1 reads LGHDT; CDR2 reads YNNKEL (reference sequence). Between the trimmed V and J ends, which lost 1 base and 6 bases, there was a span of 11 bases. The CDR3 sequence: CASSQGLGPDTQYF. The CDR3 coding sequence is TGTGCCAGCAGCCAAGGCCTTGGACCGGATACGCAGTATTTT.

The CDR3 sequence is CASSLAGDNQPQHF. Written as DNA, the CDR3 is TGCGCCAGCAGCTTGGCAGGGGACAATCAGCCCCAGCATTTT. The rearrangement uses TRBV5-1 and TRBJ1-5, with D perhaps matching TRBD1 (6 bases). Per germline, CDR1 SGHRS and CDR2 YFSETQ. This CDR3 region has 14 residues. The ends were cut back, 0 bases at V and 3 bases at J, with 7 bases in the middle.

The chain links TRBV5-6 to TRBJ2-3; 12 nucleotides line up with TRBD2. This CDR3 spans 16 amino acids. Trimming at V came to 4 bases and at J to 4 bases, leaving 7 bases not matched to a gene. Germline CDR1 reads SGHDT; CDR2 reads YYEEEE. CDR3 loop: CASSQTSGRIADTQYF. CDR3 sequence (DNA): TGTGCCAGCAGCCAGACTAGCGGGAGAATAGCAGATACGCAGTATTTT.

The chain links TRBV27 to TRBJ2-5; D gene ambiguous. Germline V CDR1 and CDR2: MNHEY, SMNVEV (reference sequence). V was trimmed by 5 bases and J by 2 bases, leaving 9 bases between them. The CDR3 extends over 13 amino acids. CDR3 in amino acids: CASSVRRQETQYF. DNA for the CDR3: TGTGCCAGCAGTGTCCGGAGACAAGAGACCCAGTACTTC.

Concerning this clone itself: Other DNA variants within this sample encode the same CDR3. The chain joins TRBV18 to TRBJ1-1; weak D call: TRBD1 (5 bases). The CDR3 extends over 14 amino acids. Per the germline V gene, CDR1 is KGHSH and CDR2 is LQKENI. The V and J ends lost 2 bases and 2 bases respectively, with 9 bases between them. In nucleotides, the CDR3 is TGTGCCAGCTCACCAGGGGGAGGTAACACTGAAGCTTTCTTT. As protein: CASSPGGGNTEAFF.

This clone has a handful of counts. The J gene is TRBJ1-1, the V gene TRBV6-5; 9 bases map to TRBD1. CDR3 length: 13 residues. Trimming took 8 bases from V and 0 from J; bases not matched to a gene: 1. Per the germline V gene, CDR1 is MNHEY and CDR2 is SVGAGI. The CDR3 region is CASGTGMNTEAFF. The CDR3 DNA reads as TGTGCCAGCGGGACAGGGATGAACACTGAAGCTTTCTTT.

V gene TRBV9 combines with J gene TRBJ2-1, with D perhaps assigned TRBD1 or TRBD2 (5 bases each). Germline lookup yields CDR1 SGDLS and CDR2 YYNGEE. Between the trimmed V and J ends, which lost 0 bases and 1 base, there was a span of 11 bases. The CDR3 has 16 residues. CDR3 in DNA: TGTGCCAGCAGCGTAGGTGGGACCAGATCCTACAATGAGCAGTTCTTC. Encoded protein: CASSVGGTRSYNEQFF. Full variable domain (rest looked up from reference TRBV9 and TRBJ2-1): DSGVTQTPKHLITATGQRVTLRCSPRSGDLSVYWYQQSLDQGLQFLIQYYNGEERAKGNILERFSAQQFPDLHSELNLSSLELGDSALYFCASSVGGTRSYNEQFFGPGTRLTVL.

V gene TRBV12-2 combines with J gene TRBJ2-1; TRBD2 is taken as the D call from the table, unchecked against the DNA. TRBV12-2 is a listed pseudogene. This CDR3 spans 14 amino acids. The CDR3 protein is CASRSPRVRVEQFF. CDR3 nucleotide sequence: TGTGCAAGTCGCTCACCCCGGGTCCGGGTAGAGCAGTTCTTC.

The chain employs TRBV6-6 and TRBJ1-1; no definite D call. The germline CDR1 and CDR2 sequences are MNHNY and SVGAGI (reference sequence). The CDR3 totals 13 residues. V was cut by 4 bases and J by 4 bases, with 10 bases left in between. CDR3 residues: CASSFKGVTEAFF. Here the CDR3 DNA reads TGTGCCAGCAGTTTTAAGGGAGTCACTGAAGCTTTCTTT.

The chain uses TRBV19 and TRBJ1-1; tentatively, D is TRBD1 (5 bases). V was shortened by 3 bases and J by 4 bases, with 15 bases between the two germline ends. This CDR3 is 15 amino acids long. Per germline, CDR1 LNHDA and CDR2 SQIVND (reference sequence). The CDR3 sequence is CASSIRAEGTTEAFF. The CDR3 DNA is TGTGCCAGTAGTATTAGAGCAGAAGGGACCACTGAAGCTTTCTTT.

V and J are TRBV7-9 and TRBJ1-4; 7 nucleotides line up with TRBD1. This CDR3 spans 17 amino acids. The germline gives CDR1 SEHNR, CDR2 FQNEAQ (reference sequence). Germline trimming cut 1 base from V and 8 bases from J; bases unmatched to any gene: 13. This CDR3 is CASSLGVAGTEGEKLFF. Written as DNA, the CDR3 is TGTGCCAGCAGCTTAGGCGTAGCCGGGACAGAGGGAGAAAAACTGTTTTTT.

With respect to this clone: Distinct nucleotide sequences in the sample also encode this CDR3. The chain joins TRBV12-3 or TRBV12-4 to TRBJ2-7; D is ambiguous. V gave up 6 bases and J gave up 4 bases, with 7 bases separating them. The CDR3 loop spans 11 amino acids. The CDR3 bases are TGTGCCAGCAGCAGTTCATACGAGCAGTACTTC. This gives the protein CASSSSYEQYF.

The chain uses TRBV4-2 and TRBJ2-5, with D perhaps TRBD2 (5 bases). CDR3 size: 14 residues. Germline CDR1 reads LGHNA; CDR2 reads YNFKEQ. The germline V and J ends were trimmed by 1 base and 2 bases, with 8 bases remaining between them. Written as DNA, the CDR3 is TGTGCCAGCAGCCAAGGAGGGATTCAAGAGACCCAGTACTTC. Encoded protein: CASSQGGIQETQYF.

CDR3 in amino acids: CASSYQGGNTEAFF. CDR3 DNA sequence: TGTGCCAGCAGTTACCAGGGGGGGAACACTGAAGCTTTCTTT. This rearrangement joins TRBV27 to TRBJ1-1; TRBD1 matches 7 bases. The CDR3 runs to 14 residues. V gave up 4 bases and J gave up 1 base; unmatched junction bases: 3. Germline lookup yields CDR1 MNHEY and CDR2 SMNVEV (reference sequence).